The clone carrying this TCR beta chain is deemed medium-sized. The V gene's germline CDR1 is MNHEY and CDR2 SVGEGT. The length of the CDR3 is 14 residues. Trimming pared 4 bases from V and 0 bases from J, leaving 4 bases between. The data derive from a study of immune heterogeneity within non-small cell lung tumors. Study in general: A handful of squamous cell carcinomas, roughly eleven non-squamous carcinomas and 1 not otherwise specified made up the tumors.

Template input, which was bulk tumor genomic DNA, totaled around 660 ng per sample. Primary tumors were biopsied several times each, far apart, intraoperatively. Curative surgery was performed on patients who had untreated, newly diagnosed non-small cell lung cancer. The donors had newly diagnosed non-small cell lung cancer and underwent surgery intended to cure it. Multiplex PCR relied on 32 V and 13 J primers to amplify TCR beta CDR3. One entry per CDR3 protein, called by TCRdb with MiXCR from the multiplex PCR reads. The table has over 8,000 distinct CDR3 sequences, 15% to 20% seen once; the top ten hold about 3.5%.

The source is a man aged 35 to 55 with non-small cell lung cancer. This chain joins TRBV6-2 or TRBV6-3 and TRBJ2-6; unclear D gene. Sequenced material: lung tumor tissue. CDR3 DNA sequence: TGTGCCAGCAGTTCCGACTCTGGGGCCAACGTCCTGACTTTC. It is translated as CASSSDSGANVLTF.